This TCR beta chain was captured in a study of blood T cell repertoires in COVID-19. Study-level background: Sites in the United States, Italy and Spain provided acute and convalescent COVID-19 samples. Sample material is recorded as cDNA or gDNA derived from T cells, B-cell-depleted T cells, or PBMCs.

CDR1 is SGDLS and CDR2 is YYNGEE in the germline V gene. CDR3 length equals 14 residues. The V and J ends lost 0 bases and 4 bases respectively, with 10 bases between them. Per the authors' pipeline: Quantification of nucleated cells was approximated via reference gene primer amplification. Assay used: immunoSEQ multiplex PCR; TCRdb lists only in-frame clones, some missing. D and trimming were read from the DNA, whereas the V and J calls and clone size are those reported in that table. The profile shows tens of thousands of clones, less than 95% of them singletons. The chain is built from TRBV9 and TRBJ2-5, with D perhaps matching TRBD2 (5 bases). Sequences were obtained from peripheral blood. The receptor was isolated from a human donor in a cohort sampled during active COVID-19. CDR3 residues: CASSVGLATETQYF. CDR3 coding DNA: TGTGCCAGCAGCGTAGGGCTAGCCACAGAGACCCAGTACTTC.